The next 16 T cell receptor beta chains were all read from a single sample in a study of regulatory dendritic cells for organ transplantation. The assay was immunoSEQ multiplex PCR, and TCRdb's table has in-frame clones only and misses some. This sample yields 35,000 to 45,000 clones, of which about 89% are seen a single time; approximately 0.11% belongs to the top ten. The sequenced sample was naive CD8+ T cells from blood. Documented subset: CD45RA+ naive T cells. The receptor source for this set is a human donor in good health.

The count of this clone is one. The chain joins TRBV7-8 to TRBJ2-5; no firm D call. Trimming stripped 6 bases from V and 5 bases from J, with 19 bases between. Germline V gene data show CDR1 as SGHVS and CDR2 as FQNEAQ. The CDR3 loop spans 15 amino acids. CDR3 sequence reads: CASSQRLMGRETQYF. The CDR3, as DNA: TGTGCCAGCAGTCAAAGGTTGATGGGTAGGGAGACCCAGTACTTC.

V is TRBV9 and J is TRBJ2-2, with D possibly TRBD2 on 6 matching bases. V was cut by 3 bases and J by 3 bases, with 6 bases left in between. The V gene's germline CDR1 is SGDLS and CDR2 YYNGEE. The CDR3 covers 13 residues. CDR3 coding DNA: TGTGCCAGCAGCGGCGGGGACACCGGGGAGCTGTTTTTT. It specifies CASSGGDTGELFF.

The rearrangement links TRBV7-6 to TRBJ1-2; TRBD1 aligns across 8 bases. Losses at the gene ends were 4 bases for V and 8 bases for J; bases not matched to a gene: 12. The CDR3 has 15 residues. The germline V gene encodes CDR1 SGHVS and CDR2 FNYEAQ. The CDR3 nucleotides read TGTGCCAGCAGCTCGACGGGCGGACAGGGAAGCGGCTACACCTTC. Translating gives CASSSTGGQGSGYTF.

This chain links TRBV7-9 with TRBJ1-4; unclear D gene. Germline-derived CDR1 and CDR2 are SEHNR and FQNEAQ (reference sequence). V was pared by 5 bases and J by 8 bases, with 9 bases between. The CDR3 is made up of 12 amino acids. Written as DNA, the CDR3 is TGTGCCAGCAGCCTGATCGGGGAAAAACTGTTTTTT. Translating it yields CASSLIGEKLFF. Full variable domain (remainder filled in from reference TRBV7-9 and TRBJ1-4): DTGVSQNPRHKITKRGQNVTFRCDPISEHNRLYWYRQTLGQGPEFLTYFQNEAQLEKSRLLSDRFSAERPKGSFSTLEIQRTEQGDSAMYLCASSLIGEKLFFGSGTQLSVL.

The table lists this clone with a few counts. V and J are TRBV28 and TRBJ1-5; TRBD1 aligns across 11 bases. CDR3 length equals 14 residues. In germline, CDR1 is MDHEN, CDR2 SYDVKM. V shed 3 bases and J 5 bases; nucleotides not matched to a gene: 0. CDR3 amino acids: CASSLDRGHQPQHF. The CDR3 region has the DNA TGTGCCAGCAGTTTGGACAGGGGGCATCAGCCCCAGCATTTT.

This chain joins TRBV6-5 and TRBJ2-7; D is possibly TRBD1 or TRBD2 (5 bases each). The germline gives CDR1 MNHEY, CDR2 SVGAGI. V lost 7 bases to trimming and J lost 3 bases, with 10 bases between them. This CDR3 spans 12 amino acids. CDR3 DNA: TGTGCCAGCACGGGGCAGTACTACGAGCAGTACTTC. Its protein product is CASTGQYYEQYF.

The CDR3 coding sequence is TGTGCCAGCAGCCTAGGACTGGATCCGCAGTTCTTC. Protein sequence: CASSLGLDPQFF. The rearrangement links TRBV7-2 to TRBJ2-1; perhaps TRBD2 as D (5 bases). Germline V gene sequence: CDR1 SGHTA, CDR2 FQGNSA. Trimming took 5 bases from V and 12 from J, leaving 14 bases between them. This CDR3 contains 12 residues.

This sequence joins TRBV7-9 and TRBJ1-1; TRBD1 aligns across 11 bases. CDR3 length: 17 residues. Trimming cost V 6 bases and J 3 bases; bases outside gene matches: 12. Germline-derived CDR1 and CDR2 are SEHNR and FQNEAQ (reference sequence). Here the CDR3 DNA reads TGTGCCAGCAGGACCGGGACAGGGGGAGTCTTGGACACTGAAGCTTTCTTT. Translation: CASRTGTGGVLDTEAFF. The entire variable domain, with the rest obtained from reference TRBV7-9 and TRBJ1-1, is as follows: DTGVSQNPRHKITKRGQNVTFRCDPISEHNRLYWYRQTLGQGPEFLTYFQNEAQLEKSRLLSDRFSAERPKGSFSTLEIQRTEQGDSAMYLCASRTGTGGVLDTEAFFGQGTRLTVV.

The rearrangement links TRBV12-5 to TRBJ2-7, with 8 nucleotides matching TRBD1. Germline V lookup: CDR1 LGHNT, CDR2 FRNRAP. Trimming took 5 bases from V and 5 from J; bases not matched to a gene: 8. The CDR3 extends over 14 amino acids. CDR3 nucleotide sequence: TGTGCTAGTGGTCAAGGACAGGGTGTGAACGAGCAGTACTTC. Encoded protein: CASGQGQGVNEQYF. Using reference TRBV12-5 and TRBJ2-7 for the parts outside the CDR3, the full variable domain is DARVTQTPRHKVTEMGQEVTMRCQPILGHNTVFWYRQTMMQGLELLAYFRNRAPLDDSGMPKDRFSAEMPDATLATLKIQPSEPRDSAVYFCASGQGQGVNEQYFGPGTRLTVT.

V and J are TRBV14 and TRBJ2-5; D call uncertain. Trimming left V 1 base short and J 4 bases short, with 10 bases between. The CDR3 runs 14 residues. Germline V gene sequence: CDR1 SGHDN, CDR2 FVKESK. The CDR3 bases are TGTGCCAGCAGCCAAGTAGCTACGGCAGAGACCCAGTACTTC. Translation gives CASSQVATAETQYF.

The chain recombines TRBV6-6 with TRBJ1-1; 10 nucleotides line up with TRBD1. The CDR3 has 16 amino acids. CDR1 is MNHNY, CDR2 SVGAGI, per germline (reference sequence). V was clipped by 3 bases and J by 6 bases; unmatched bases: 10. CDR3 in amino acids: CASSYPKTGGAAEAFF. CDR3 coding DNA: TGTGCCAGCAGTTATCCGAAGACAGGGGGCGCCGCTGAAGCTTTCTTT.

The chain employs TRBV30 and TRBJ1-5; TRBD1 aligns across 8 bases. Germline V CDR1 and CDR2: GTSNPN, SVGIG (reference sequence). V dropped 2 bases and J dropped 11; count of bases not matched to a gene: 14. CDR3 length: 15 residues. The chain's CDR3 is CAWSSTGGTLETQHF. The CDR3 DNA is TGTGCCTGGAGTAGCACAGGGGGAACTCTAGAGACCCAGCATTTT.

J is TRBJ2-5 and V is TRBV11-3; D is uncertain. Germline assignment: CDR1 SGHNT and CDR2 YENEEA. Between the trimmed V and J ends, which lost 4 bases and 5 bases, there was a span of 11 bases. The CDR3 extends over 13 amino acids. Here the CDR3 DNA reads TGTGCCAGCAGCTACCGATTAGGGGAGACCCAGTACTTC. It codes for CASSYRLGETQYF.

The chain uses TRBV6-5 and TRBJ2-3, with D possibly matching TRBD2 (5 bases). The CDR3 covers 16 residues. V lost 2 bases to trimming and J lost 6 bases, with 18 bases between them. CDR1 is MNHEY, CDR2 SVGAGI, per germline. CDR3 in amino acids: CASSYGLAGGVDTQYF. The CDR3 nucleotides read TGTGCCAGCAGTTACGGCCTAGCAGGAGGCGTCGATACGCAGTATTTT.

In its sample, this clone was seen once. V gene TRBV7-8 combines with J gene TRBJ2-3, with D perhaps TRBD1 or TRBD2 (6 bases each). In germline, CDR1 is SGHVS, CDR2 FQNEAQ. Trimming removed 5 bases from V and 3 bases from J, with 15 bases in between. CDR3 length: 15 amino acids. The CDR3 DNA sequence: TGTGCCAGCAGCGCTATCCGGGGGCCGACAGATACGCAGTATTTT. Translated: CASSAIRGPTDTQYF. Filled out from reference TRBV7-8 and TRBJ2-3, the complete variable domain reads GAGVSQSPRYKVAKRGQDVALRCDPISGHVSLFWYQQALGQGPEFLTYFQNEAQLDKSGLPSDRFFAERPEGSVSTLKIQRTQQEDSAVYLCASSAIRGPTDTQYFGPGTRLTVL.

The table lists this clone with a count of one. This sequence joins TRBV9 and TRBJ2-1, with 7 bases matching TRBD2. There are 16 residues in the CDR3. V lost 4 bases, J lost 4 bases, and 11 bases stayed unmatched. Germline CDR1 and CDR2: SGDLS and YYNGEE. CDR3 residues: CASSPSALADYNEQFF. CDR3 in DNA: TGTGCCAGCAGCCCAAGTGCCCTAGCGGATTACAATGAGCAGTTCTTC.